One TCR beta chain is described in this entry. The target antigen is unknown. With V trimmed by 0 bases and J by 0 bases, 4 bases remained unmatched. The germline V gene encodes CDR1 GTSNPN and CDR2 SVGIG (reference sequence). CDR3 length equals 16 residues. Patients with Susac syndrome showed fulfilment of recently defined diagnostic criteria for definite or probable disease. The sample is drawn from a study of CD8 T cells in Susac syndrome. Findings and limits, study-wide: Clonal expansion involving Susac CD8+ cells peaked in TEMRA cells and active patients. It was acknowledged in the study that its TCR sequencing and HLA analysis involved a relatively small number of individuals.

Random hexamers were used to reverse transcribe an amount of about 0.45 to 1 ug RNA. MiXCR, run by TCRdb on the immunoSEQ multiplex PCR reads, gives a single entry per CDR3 protein. The table shows 75,000 to 95,000 distinct CDR3 sequences, with approximately 93% occurring only once. This TCR came from a human donor with Susac syndrome. The sequencing sample was made of CD8+ T cells from PBMCs. The chain is built from TRBV30 and TRBJ2-1; 8 bases are shared with TRBD1. The CDR3: CAWSVHQGASYNEQFF. CDR3 sequence (DNA): TGTGCCTGGAGTGTACACCAGGGGGCCTCCTACAATGAGCAGTTCTTC.